This entry concerns a single TCR beta chain. Its antigen is not identified. The sample belongs to a study of OX40 agonist ivuxolimab in advanced cancers. About the study: The group had a mean age of 60 years, ranged from roughly 23 to 79, and was 80% to 90% male.

Per the germline V gene, CDR1 is MNHNY and CDR2 is SVGAGI (reference sequence). V was cut by 8 bases and J by 2 bases, with 18 bases left in between. The CDR3 loop spans 16 amino acids. Overall study results and limits: Averaging showed that CD8+ T cells had more expanded clones than CD4+ did. With doses of 0.1 to 3.0 mg/kg, CD4+ and CD8+ blood T cells had undergone clonal expansion by week 6. Low normalized T-cell clonal expansion also characterized some of the nonresponders.

This table comes from immunoSEQ multiplex PCR, and its TCRdb copy is limited to in-frame clones, with some not included. The sample has 83,000 or so clones, about 88% seen once. The sample in question was CD4+ or CD8+ T cells sorted from blood, obtained in a trial of the OX40 agonist ivuxolimab. V usage is TRBV6-6 and J usage is TRBJ2-2, with D perhaps assigned TRBD1 or TRBD2 (5 bases each). This receptor was taken from an adult with an advanced solid tumor such as melanoma, head and neck, liver or kidney cancer. The CDR3 nucleotides are TGTGCCAGCCGGGGTGGGGCACTACGAAACACCGGGGAGCTGTTTTTT. It translates to CASRGGALRNTGELFF.